A selection of T cell receptor beta chains follows, all from one sample in a study of T cell responses to AZD1222 COVID-19 vaccine. Clones were sequenced by immunoSEQ multiplex PCR, and TCRdb holds only the in-frame ones, with some missing. Of around 99,000 clones in the sample, about 87% were seen once. The sequences come from peripheral blood, collected 28 days after the second AZD1222 dose. These receptors originate from an adult who received the AZD1222 COVID-19 vaccine. The conserved cysteine and the conserved F or W are not part of the CDR3 here. Each record gives: J gene, V gene, CDR3 protein.

J: TRBJ2-7; V: TRBV7-2; CDR3: ASSLGRVVGGEQY
J: TRBJ2-2; V: TRBV5-1; CDR3: ASSLAPADGELF
J: TRBJ1-1; V: TRBV11-2; CDR3: ASRVHSAEAF
J: TRBJ2-2; V: TRBV6-4; CDR3: ASKAGANTGELF
J: TRBJ2-7; V: TRBV5-8; CDR3: ASSSLAGRSSYEQY
J: TRBJ1-1; V: TRBV29-1; CDR3: SADQRMNTEAF
J: TRBJ2-7; V: TRBV5-4; CDR3: ASSPGTGSSYEQY
J: TRBJ2-5; V: TRBV5-1; CDR3: ASSVGLAGDQETQY
J: TRBJ1-2; V: TRBV20-1; CDR3: SASRQNYGYT
J: TRBJ1-1; V: TRBV12-5; CDR3: ASGPGTPNTEAF
J: TRBJ1-2; V: TRBV5-1; CDR3: ASSYDRADGYT
J: TRBJ1-1; V: TRBV6-2/TRBV6-3; CDR3: ASSYFPTGLNTEAF
J: TRBJ1-4; V: TRBV4-3; CDR3: ASSREGFNEKLF
J: TRBJ1-5; V: TRBV6-6; CDR3: ASSRRTGSRNSNQPQH
J: TRBJ1-1; V: TRBV6-1; CDR3: ASSVDRGLLYTEAF
J: TRBJ1-2; V: TRBV9; CDR3: PPNYGYT
J: TRBJ1-5; V: TRBV18; CDR3: ASSPSGEQPQH
J: TRBJ1-5; V: TRBV5-6; CDR3: ASSLAQSNQPQH
J: TRBJ2-7; V: TRBV10-2; CDR3: ASSDRLAGAIYEQY
J: TRBJ2-1; V: TRBV7-8; CDR3: ASSPFEKQF